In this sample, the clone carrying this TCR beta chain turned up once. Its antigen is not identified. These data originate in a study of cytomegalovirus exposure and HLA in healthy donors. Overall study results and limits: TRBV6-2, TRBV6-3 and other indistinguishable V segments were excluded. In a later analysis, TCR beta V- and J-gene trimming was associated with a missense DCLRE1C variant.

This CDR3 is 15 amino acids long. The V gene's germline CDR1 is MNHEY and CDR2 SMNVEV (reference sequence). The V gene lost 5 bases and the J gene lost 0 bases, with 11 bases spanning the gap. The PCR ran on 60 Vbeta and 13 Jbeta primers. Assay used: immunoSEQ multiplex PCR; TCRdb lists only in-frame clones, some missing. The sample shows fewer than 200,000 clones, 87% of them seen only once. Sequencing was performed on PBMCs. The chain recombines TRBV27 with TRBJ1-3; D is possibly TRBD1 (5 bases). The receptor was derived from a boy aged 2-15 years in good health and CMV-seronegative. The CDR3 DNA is TGTGCCAGCAGTGTGGAGGGGAACTCTGGAAACACCATATATTTT. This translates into CASSVEGNSGNTIYF.